This TCR beta chain came from a study of regulatory T cells in long-lasting Graves disease. Combining iRepertoire HTBI primers with Arm-PCR of CDR3 regions, the authors built TCR beta libraries. In TCRdb, the multiplex PCR reads were re-called with MiXCR into one record per CDR3 protein. This table holds 620,000 or so distinct CDR3 sequences, roughly 15% found once. Time point of the sample: newly diagnosed GD, antithyroid drugs for less than 3 months. PBMC-derived RNA was used for the TCR library. This clonotype was counted at least ten times. These sequences were also reported in another study, on T cells in Graves' hyperthyroidism and ophthalmopathy.

The TCR sequence derives from a woman aged 30 to 39 with Graves disease. This specimen consisted of peripheral blood mononuclear cells (PBMCs), obtained at new diagnosis, from a patient treated with antithyroid drugs.

The CDR3 bases are TGTGCCAGCAGTCCGCAGGGAGGCAGGAGGGACACTGAAGCTTTCTTT. Amino acid sequence: CASSPQGGRRDTEAFF. V usage is TRBV28 and J usage is TRBJ1-1, with D possibly being TRBD1 (5 bases). The V end lost 5 bases, the J end lost 3 bases, and 19 bases lay between the germline ends. CDR3 length: 16 residues. Germline V CDR1 and CDR2: MDHEN, SYDVKM.